The 5 T cell receptor beta chains below were found in one sample sequenced in a study of T cell changes during pregnancy in multiple sclerosis. The method was immunoSEQ multiplex PCR; TCRdb's version includes in-frame clones alone and lacks a portion of them. Counted here are about 36,000 clones, roughly nine tenths occurring once; the ten biggest clones make up roughly 0.5%. The sequencing here drew on CD4+ T cells from peripheral blood mononuclear cells, taken in the second trimester of pregnancy. The receptors were sampled from a female donor in good health, enrolled as a control in a pregnancy study.

This clone was seen a single time. One end of the junction varies from germline; a read error may be responsible. This chain joins TRBV28 and TRBJ2-7; 9 nucleotides match TRBD2. The CDR3 covers 17 residues. Germline V lookup: CDR1 MDHEN, CDR2 SYDVKM. CDR3 DNA: TGTGCCAGCAGTTTCTCGCGTCTGCGGGAGGGCCCGTACGAGCAGTGCTTC. Its protein is CASSFSRLREGPYEQCF.

This clone was recorded once. The chain employs TRBV5-6 and TRBJ2-3; the match to TRBD1 covers 9 bases. The germline V gene has CDR1 SGHDT and CDR2 YYEEEE. The junction had 6 bases not matched to a gene; V was cut back by 4 bases and J by 0 bases. The CDR3 has 16 residues. CDR3 sequence: CASSIYRGPSTDTQYF. The CDR3 DNA follows: TGTGCCAGCAGCATCTACAGGGGGCCGAGCACAGATACGCAGTATTTT.

This sequence joins TRBV6-1 and TRBJ1-1, with 8 bases matching TRBD1. The CDR3 contains 14 residues. J lost 0 bases, V lost 5 bases, and 2 bases had no gene match. Germline CDR1 reads MNHNS; CDR2 reads SASEGT. This CDR3 is CASSKGQVNTEAFF. The CDR3 DNA is TGTGCCAGCAGTAAGGGACAGGTGAACACTGAAGCTTTCTTT.

A note on this clone: In the same sample, other DNA sequences code for this CDR3. The chain has TRBV9 and TRBJ2-1; 14 bases match TRBD2. V gave up 4 bases and J gave up 7 bases; unmatched junction bases: 4. Germline values: CDR1 SGDLS, CDR2 YYNGEE. The CDR3 spans 15 residues. DNA for the CDR3: TGTGCCAGCAGCCCTCGGACTAGCGGGAGGAATGAGCAGTTCTTC. Its protein product is CASSPRTSGRNEQFF.

The chain is built from TRBV7-2 and TRBJ2-2; 9 bases map to TRBD2. Germline V CDR1 and CDR2: SGHTA, FQGNSA. The CDR3 length is 19 residues. V lost 1 base, J lost 6 bases, and 15 bases stayed unmatched. CDR3 DNA: TGTGCCAGCAGCTTAGGAATTGGCGGGGGGGCCTGGTTTCCCGGGGAGCTGTTTTTT. It codes for CASSLGIGGGAWFPGELFF. Supplemented by reference TRBV7-2 and TRBJ2-2, the full variable domain reads GAGVSQSPSNKVTEKGKDVELRCDPISGHTALYWYRQSLGQGLEFLIYFQGNSAPDKSGLPSDRFSAERTGGSVSTLTIQRTQQEDSAVYLCASSLGIGGGAWFPGELFFGEGSRLTVL.